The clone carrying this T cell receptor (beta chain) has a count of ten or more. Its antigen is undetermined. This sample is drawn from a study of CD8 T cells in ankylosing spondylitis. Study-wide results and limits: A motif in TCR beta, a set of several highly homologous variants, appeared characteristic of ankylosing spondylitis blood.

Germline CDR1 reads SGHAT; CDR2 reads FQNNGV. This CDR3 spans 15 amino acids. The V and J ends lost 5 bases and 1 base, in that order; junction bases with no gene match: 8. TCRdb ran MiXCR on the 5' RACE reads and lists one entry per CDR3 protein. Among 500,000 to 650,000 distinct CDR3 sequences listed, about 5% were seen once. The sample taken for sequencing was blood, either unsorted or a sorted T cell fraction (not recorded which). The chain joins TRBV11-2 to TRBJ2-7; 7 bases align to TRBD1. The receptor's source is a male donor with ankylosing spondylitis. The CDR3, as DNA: TGTGCCAGCAGCCCCGGGACAGTCAAATCCTACGAGCAGTACTTC. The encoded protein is CASSPGTVKSYEQYF.